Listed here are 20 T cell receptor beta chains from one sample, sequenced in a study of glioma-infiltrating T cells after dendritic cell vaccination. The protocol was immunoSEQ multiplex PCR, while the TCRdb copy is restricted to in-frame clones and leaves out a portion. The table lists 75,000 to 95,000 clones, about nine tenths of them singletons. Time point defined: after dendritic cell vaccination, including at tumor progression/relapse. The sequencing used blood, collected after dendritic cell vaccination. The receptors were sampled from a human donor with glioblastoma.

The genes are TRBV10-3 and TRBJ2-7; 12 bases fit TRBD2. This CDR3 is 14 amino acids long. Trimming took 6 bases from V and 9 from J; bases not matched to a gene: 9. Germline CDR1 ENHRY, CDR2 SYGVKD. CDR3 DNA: TGTGCCATCAGGGTGGCTAGCGGGAGGGAGGCGCAGTACTTC. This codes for CAIRVASGREAQYF.

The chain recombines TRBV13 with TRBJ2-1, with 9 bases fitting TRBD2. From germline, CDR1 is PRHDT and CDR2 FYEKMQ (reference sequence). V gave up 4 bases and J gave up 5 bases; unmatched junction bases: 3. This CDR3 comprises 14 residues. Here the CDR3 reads CASSWGLANNEQFF. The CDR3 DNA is TGTGCCAGCAGCTGGGGACTAGCTAACAATGAGCAGTTCTTC.

In DNA, the CDR3 is TGTGCCTGGAGTGTACGACAGGCAATAGCGGGAGAGGCCTACGAGCAGTACTTC. It specifies CAWSVRQAIAGEAYEQYF. V gene TRBV30 combines with J gene TRBJ2-7; 9 bases map to TRBD2. The V gene's germline CDR1 is GTSNPN and CDR2 SVGIG (reference sequence). The V segment lost 0 bases and the J segment 2 bases; nucleotides outside the gene matches: 14. The CDR3 has 18 amino acids.

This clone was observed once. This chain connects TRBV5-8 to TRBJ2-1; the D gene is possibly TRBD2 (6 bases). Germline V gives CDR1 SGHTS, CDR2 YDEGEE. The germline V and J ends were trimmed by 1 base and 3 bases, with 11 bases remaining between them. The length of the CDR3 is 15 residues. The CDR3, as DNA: TGTGCCAGCAGCTTGCGGGGCGGGGTCTACAATGAGCAGTTCTTC. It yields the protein CASSLRGGVYNEQFF.

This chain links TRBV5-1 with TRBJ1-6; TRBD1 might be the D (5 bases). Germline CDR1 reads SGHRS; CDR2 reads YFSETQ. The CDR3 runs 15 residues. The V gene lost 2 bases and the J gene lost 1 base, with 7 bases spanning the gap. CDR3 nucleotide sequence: TGCGCCAGCAGCTTCAGGGCTTCCTATAATTCACCCCTCCACTTT. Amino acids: CASSFRASYNSPLHF. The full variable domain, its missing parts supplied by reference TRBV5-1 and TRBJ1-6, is KAGVTQTPRYLIKTRGQQVTLSCSPISGHRSVSWYQQTPGQGLQFLFEYFSETQRNKGNFPGRFSGRQFSNSRSEMNVSTLELGDSALYLCASSFRASYNSPLHFGNGTRLTVT.

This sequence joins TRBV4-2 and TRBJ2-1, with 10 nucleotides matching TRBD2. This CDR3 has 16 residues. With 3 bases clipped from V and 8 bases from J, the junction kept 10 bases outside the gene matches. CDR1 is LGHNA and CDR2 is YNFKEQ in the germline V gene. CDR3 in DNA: TGTGCCAGCAGCCAGGATGGCCTAGCGGGAGTTGATGAGCAGTTCTTC. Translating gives CASSQDGLAGVDEQFF.

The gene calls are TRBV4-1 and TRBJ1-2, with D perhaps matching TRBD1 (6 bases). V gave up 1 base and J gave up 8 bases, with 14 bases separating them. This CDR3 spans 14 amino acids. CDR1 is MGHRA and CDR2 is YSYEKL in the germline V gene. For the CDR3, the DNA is TGCGCCAGCAGCCAAGCAGGGGCATGGCGAGGCTACACCTTC. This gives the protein CASSQAGAWRGYTF.

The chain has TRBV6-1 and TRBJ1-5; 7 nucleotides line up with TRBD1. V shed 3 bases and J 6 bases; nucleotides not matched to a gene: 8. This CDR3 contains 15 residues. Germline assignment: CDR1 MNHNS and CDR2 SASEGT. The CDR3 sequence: CASSDEAGGSQPQHF. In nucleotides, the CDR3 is TGTGCCAGCAGTGACGAGGCAGGGGGGAGTCAGCCCCAGCATTTT.

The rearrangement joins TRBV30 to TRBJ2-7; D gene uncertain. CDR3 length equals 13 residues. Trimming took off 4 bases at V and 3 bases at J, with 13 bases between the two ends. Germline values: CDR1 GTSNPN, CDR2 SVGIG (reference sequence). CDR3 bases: TGTGCCTGGACCCCAGGCACCTACTACGAGCAGTACTTC. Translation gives CAWTPGTYYEQYF.

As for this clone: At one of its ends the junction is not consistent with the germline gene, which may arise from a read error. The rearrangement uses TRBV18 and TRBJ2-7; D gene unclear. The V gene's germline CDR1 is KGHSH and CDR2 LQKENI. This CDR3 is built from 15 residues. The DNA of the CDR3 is TGTGCCAGCTCCCCACGTTTCGGCCAGGAAAGTGAGCAGTACTTC. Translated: CASSPRFGQESEQYF.

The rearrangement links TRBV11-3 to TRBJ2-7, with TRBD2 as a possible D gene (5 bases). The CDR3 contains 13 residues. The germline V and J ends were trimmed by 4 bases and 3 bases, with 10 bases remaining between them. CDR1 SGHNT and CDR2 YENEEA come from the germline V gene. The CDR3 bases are TGTGCCAGCAGCTCCTCTAGCATCTACGAGCAGTACTTC. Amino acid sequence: CASSSSSIYEQYF.

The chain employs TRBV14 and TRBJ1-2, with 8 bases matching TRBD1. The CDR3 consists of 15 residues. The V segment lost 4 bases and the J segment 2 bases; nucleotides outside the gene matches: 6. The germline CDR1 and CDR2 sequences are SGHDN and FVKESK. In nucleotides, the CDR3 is TGTGCCAGCAGCCGGGCAGGGGGCGTAAACTATGGCTACACCTTC. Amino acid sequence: CASSRAGGVNYGYTF.

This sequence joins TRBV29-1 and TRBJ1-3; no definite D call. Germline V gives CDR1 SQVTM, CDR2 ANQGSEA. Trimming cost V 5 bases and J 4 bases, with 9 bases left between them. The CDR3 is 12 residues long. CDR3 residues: CSVITIGNTIYF. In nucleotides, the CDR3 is TGCAGCGTTATTACAATCGGAAACACCATATATTTT.

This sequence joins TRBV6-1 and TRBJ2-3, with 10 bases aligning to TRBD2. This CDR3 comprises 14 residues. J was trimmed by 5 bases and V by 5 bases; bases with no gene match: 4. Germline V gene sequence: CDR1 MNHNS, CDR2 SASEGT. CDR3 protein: CASSSGRAVDTQYF. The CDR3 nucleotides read TGTGCCAGCAGTAGCGGGAGGGCTGTAGATACGCAGTATTTT.

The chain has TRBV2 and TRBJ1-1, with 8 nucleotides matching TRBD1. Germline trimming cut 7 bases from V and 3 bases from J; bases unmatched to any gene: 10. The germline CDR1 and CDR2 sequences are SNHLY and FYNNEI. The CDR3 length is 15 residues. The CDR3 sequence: CASTADAGGYTEAFF. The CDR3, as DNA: TGTGCCAGCACTGCGGACGCAGGGGGCTACACTGAAGCTTTCTTT.

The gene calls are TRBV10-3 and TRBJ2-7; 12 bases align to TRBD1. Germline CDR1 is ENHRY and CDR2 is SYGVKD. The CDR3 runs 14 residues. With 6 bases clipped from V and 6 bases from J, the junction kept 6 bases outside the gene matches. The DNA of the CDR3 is TGTGCCATCAGGACCGGGACAGGGGGCCGCGAGCAGTACTTC. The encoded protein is CAIRTGTGGREQYF.

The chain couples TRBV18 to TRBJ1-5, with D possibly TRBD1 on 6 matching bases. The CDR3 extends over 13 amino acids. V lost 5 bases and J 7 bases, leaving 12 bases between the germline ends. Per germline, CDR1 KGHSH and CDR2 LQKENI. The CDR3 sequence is CASSTGLSQPQHF. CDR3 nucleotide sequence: TGTGCCAGCTCAACAGGGTTAAGCCAGCCCCAGCATTTT.

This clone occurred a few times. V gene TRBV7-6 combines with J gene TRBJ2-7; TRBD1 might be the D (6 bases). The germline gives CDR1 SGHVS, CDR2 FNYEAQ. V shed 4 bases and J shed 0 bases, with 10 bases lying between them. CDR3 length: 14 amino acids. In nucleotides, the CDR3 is TGTGCCAGCAGCTCGGACAGTAACTCCTACGAGCAGTACTTC. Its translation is CASSSDSNSYEQYF.

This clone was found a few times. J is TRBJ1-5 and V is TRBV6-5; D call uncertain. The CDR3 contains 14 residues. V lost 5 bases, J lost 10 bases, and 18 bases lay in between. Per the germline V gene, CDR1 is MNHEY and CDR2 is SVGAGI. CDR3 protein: CASSEYGGERPQHF. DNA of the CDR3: TGTGCCAGCAGTGAGTATGGCGGTGAGCGTCCCCAGCATTTT.

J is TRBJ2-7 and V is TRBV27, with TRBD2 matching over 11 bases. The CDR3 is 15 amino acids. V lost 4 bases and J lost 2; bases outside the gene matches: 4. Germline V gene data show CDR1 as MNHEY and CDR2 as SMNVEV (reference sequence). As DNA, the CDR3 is TGTGCCAGCAGTTCCCGACTAGCGGGACCCTACGAGCAGTACTTC. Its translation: CASSSRLAGPYEQYF.